This T cell receptor (beta chain) derives from a study of metastatic and nonmetastatic thyroid tumors. Study details: Repertoire data that came from the blood and tumor or nodule tissue of malignant and benign thyroid patients were compared. Study-wide points: The reported finding was significantly higher TCR beta diversity in malignant thyroid tumors relative to benign nodules, in blood and tumor.

To note about this clone: Antigen specificity is unknown.

Before thyroid surgery, none of the patients had received any treatment. Looked up from germline, CDR1 is MNHEY and CDR2 is SVGEGT. This CDR3 has 14 amino acids. Between the trimmed V and J ends, which lost 1 base and 6 bases, there was a span of 12 bases. TCRdb re-called the PCR reads with MiXCR. The sample records around 52,000 clones, just under 30% being singletons. V gene TRBV6-2 or TRBV6-3 combines with J gene TRBJ1-1; the D is unclear. This clonotype was obtained from a female donor with papillary thyroid cancer or a benign thyroid nodule (not recorded which). Some clones in this sample may be carry-over from other donors' samples. Material: blood. The chain's CDR3 is CASSYFWTSSEAFF. The CDR3 DNA sequence: TGTGCCAGCAGTTACTTCTGGACGTCCTCTGAAGCTTTCTTT.